The T cell receptor (beta chain) under discussion was sequenced for a study of blood T cell repertoires in COVID-19. Across the whole study: From T cells, B-cell-depleted T cells, or PBMCs came the material, which was cDNA or gDNA.

The method was immunoSEQ multiplex PCR; TCRdb's version includes in-frame clones alone and lacks a portion of them. The table shows about 270,000 clones, with approximately 85% occurring only once. The CDR3 totals 15 residues. From germline, CDR1 is KGHSH and CDR2 LQKENI. The junction had 3 bases not matched to a gene; V was cut back by 3 bases and J by 4 bases. Input material: peripheral blood. The TCR was taken from a human donor in a cohort sampled during active COVID-19. This chain connects TRBV18 to TRBJ2-5; TRBD2 agrees at 12 bases. Here the CDR3 reads CASSPKLAGGETQYF. The CDR3, as DNA: TGTGCCAGCTCACCGAAACTAGCGGGAGGAGAGACCCAGTACTTC.